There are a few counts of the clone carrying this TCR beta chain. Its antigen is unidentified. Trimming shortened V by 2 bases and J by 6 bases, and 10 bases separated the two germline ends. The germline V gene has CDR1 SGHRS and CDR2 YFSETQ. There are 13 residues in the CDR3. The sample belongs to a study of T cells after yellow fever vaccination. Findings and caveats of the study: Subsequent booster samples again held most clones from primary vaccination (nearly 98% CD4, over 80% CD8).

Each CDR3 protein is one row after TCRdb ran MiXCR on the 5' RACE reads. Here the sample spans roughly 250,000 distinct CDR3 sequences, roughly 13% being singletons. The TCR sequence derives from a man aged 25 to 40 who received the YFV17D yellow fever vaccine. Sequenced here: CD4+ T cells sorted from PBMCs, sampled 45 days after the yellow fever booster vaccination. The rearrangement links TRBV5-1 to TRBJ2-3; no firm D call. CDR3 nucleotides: TGCGCCAGCAGCTTCGGAGATTCTGATACGCAGTATTTT. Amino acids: CASSFGDSDTQYF.